This paragraph reports one T cell receptor beta chain. The data originate from a study of blood T cell repertoires in COVID-19. Study-wide background: Samples of COVID-19 (acute and convalescent) were obtained from the United States, Italy and Spain. T cells, B-cell-depleted T cells, or PBMCs provided the cDNA or gDNA that served as material.

Per the germline V gene, CDR1 is MNHEY and CDR2 is SVGAGI. The CDR3 spans 15 residues. The junction had 7 bases not matched to a gene; V was cut back by 4 bases and J by 2 bases. Sequencing used immunoSEQ multiplex PCR; TCRdb keeps in-frame clones, though not all of them. The sample includes fewer than 500,000 clones, about four fifths of them seen just once. The V call is TRBV6-5, the J call TRBJ2-7, with TRBD2 identical over 8 bases. Specimen: peripheral blood. The origin of this receptor is a human donor with acute or convalescent COVID-19. The donor label of this sample is uncertain. The CDR3 here is CASSSGGAKTYEQYF. CDR3 DNA sequence: TGTGCCAGCAGTTCGGGAGGGGCCAAAACCTACGAGCAGTACTTC.